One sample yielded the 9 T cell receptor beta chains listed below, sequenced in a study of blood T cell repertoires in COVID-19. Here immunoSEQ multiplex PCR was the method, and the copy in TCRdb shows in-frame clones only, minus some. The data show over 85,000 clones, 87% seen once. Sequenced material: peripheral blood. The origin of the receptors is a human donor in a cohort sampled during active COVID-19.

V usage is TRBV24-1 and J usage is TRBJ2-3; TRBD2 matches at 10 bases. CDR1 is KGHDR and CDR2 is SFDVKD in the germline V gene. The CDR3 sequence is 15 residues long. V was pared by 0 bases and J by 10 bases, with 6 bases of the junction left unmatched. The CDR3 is CATSDLTSGASAQYF. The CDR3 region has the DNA TGTGCCACCAGTGATTTGACTAGCGGGGCCTCGGCGCAGTATTTT.

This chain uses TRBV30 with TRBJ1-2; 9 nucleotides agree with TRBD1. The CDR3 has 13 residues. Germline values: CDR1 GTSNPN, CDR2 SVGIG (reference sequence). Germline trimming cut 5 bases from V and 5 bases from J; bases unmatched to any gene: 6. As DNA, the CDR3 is TGTGCCTGGGGGACAGGGACCTTATATGGCTACACCTTC. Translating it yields CAWGTGTLYGYTF.

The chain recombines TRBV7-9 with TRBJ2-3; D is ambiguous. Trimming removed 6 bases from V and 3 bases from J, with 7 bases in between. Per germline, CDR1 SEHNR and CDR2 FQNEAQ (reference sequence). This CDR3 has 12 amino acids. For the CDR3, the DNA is TGTGCCAGCAGATCCGTTACAGATACGCAGTATTTT. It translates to CASRSVTDTQYF.

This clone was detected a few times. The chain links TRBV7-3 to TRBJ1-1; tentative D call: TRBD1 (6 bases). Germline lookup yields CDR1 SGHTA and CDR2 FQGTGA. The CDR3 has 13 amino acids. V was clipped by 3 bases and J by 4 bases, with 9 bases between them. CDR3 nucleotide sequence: TGTGCCAGCAGCTTGGAACAGGGCACTGAAGCTTTCTTT. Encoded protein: CASSLEQGTEAFF.

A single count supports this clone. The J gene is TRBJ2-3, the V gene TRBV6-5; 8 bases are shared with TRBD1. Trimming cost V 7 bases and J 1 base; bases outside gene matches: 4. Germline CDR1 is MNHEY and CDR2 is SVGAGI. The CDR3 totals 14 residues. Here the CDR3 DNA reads TGTGCCAGCAAATGGGGACAGGGCACAGATACGCAGTATTTT. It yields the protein CASKWGQGTDTQYF.

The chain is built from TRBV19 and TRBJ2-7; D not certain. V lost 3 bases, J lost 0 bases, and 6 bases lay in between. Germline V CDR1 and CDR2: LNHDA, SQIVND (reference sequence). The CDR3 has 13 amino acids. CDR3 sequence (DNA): TGTGCCAGTAGTATGAGTATCTCCTACGAGCAGTACTTC. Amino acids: CASSMSISYEQYF.

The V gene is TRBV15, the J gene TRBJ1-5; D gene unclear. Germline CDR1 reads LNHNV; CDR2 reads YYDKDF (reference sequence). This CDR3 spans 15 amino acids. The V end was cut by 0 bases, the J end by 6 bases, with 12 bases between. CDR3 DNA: TGTGCCACCAGCAGAGATCGGATAGACTTTCAGCCCCAGCATTTT. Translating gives CATSRDRIDFQPQHF.

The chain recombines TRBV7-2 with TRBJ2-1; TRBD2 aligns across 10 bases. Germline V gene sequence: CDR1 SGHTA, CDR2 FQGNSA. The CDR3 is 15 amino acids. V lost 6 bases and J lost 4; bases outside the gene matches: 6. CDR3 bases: TGTGCCAGCAGAACCACTAGCGGGGTTTACAATGAGCAGTTCTTC. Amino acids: CASRTTSGVYNEQFF. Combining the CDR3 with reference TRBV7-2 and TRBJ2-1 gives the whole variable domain GAGVSQSPSNKVTEKGKDVELRCDPISGHTALYWYRQSLGQGLEFLIYFQGNSAPDKSGLPSDRFSAERTGGSVSTLTIQRTQQEDSAVYLCASRTTSGVYNEQFFGPGTRLTVL.

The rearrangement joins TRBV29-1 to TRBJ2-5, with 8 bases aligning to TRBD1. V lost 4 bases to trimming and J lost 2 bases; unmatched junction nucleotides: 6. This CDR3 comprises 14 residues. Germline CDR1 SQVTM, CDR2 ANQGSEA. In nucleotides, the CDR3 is TGCAGCGTTGGGGCAGGGGGCCTTCAAGAGACCCAGTACTTC. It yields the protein CSVGAGGLQETQYF.